Presented here are 5 T cell receptor beta chains from one specimen sequenced in a study of blood T cell repertoires in COVID-19. TCRdb's table, derived via immunoSEQ multiplex PCR, lists solely in-frame clones and lacks some. The data hold over 25,000 clones, with approximately 91% observed a single time. Sequencing input: peripheral blood. The receptor source for this set is a man aged 70 or older with active COVID-19.

The V and J genes are TRBV28 and TRBJ2-7, with TRBD2 matching over 9 bases. Germline V gene lookup returns CDR1 MDHEN and CDR2 SYDVKM. This CDR3 has 15 amino acids. J was trimmed by 2 bases and V by 8 bases; bases with no gene match: 10. This chain's CDR3 is CASGTGAGGAYEQYF. The CDR3 bases are TGTGCCAGCGGAACAGGGGCGGGAGGGGCCTACGAGCAGTACTTC.

This clone has just one count. The gene calls are TRBV19 and TRBJ2-2; 8 bases are a match to TRBD2. CDR1 and CDR2 (germline): LNHDA, SQIVND (reference sequence). With V trimmed by 5 bases and J by 7 bases, 9 bases remained unmatched. The CDR3 consists of 15 residues. CDR3 residues: CASSLNGRAVGELFF. The CDR3 DNA reads as TGTGCCAGTAGTCTGAACGGGAGGGCGGTCGGGGAGCTGTTTTTT.

The chain links TRBV11-2 to TRBJ2-7, with 7 positions matching TRBD1. CDR1 and CDR2 from the germline V gene are SGHAT and FQNNGV. V shed 5 bases and J 5 bases; nucleotides not matched to a gene: 6. This CDR3 region has 13 residues. In nucleotides, the CDR3 is TGTGCCAGCAGCCTACAGGGGTACCACGAGCAGTACTTC. It encodes CASSLQGYHEQYF.

V usage is TRBV5-6 and J usage is TRBJ2-7, with 9 bases identical to TRBD2. CDR3 length: 14 amino acids. The V gene's germline CDR1 is SGHDT and CDR2 YYEEEE. J lost 3 bases, V lost 6 bases, and 7 bases had no gene match. The CDR3 region has the DNA TGTGCCAGCATCATTAGCGGGGGAGGCTACGAGCAGTACTTC. Residues: CASIISGGGYEQYF. Filled out from reference TRBV5-6 and TRBJ2-7, the complete variable domain reads DAGVTQSPTHLIKTRGQQVTLRCSPKSGHDTVSWYQQALGQGPQFIFQYYEEEERQRGNFPDRFSGHQFPNYSSELNVNALLLGDSALYLCASIISGGGYEQYFGPGTRLTVT.

This clone was seen once. This sequence joins TRBV4-2 and TRBJ1-6; TRBD1 aligns across 10 bases. CDR3 length: 14 amino acids. V was clipped by 4 bases and J by 8 bases; unmatched bases: 2. Germline V gives CDR1 LGHNA, CDR2 YNFKEQ. CDR3 sequence: CASSRGTGDSPLHF. CDR3 nucleotides: TGTGCCAGCAGCCGCGGGACAGGGGATTCACCCCTCCACTTT.